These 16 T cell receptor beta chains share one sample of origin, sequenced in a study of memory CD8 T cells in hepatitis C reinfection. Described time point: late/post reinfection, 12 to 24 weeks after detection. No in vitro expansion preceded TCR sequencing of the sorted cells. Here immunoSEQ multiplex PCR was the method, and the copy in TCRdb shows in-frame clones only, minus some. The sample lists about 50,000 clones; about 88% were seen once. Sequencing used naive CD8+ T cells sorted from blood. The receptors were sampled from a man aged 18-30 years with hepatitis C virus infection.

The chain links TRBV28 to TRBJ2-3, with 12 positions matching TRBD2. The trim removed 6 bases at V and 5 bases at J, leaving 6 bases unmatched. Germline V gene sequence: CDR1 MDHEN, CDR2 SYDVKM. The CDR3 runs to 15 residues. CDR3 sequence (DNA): TGTGCCAGCAGGTACGAGGGACTAGCGGGAGATACGCAGTATTTT. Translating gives CASRYEGLAGDTQYF. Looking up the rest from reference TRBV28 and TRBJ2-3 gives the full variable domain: DVKVTQSSRYLVKRTGEKVFLECVQDMDHENMFWYRQDPGLGLRLIYFSYDVKMKEKGDIPEGYSVSREKKERFSLILESASTNQTSMYLCASRYEGLAGDTQYFGPGTRLTVL.

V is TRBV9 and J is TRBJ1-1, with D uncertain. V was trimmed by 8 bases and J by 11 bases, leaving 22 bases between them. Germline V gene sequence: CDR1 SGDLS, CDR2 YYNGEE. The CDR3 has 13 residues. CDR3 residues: CAREFRGPQTAFF. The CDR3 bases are TGTGCCAGAGAATTTCGAGGGCCCCAGACGGCTTTCTTT.

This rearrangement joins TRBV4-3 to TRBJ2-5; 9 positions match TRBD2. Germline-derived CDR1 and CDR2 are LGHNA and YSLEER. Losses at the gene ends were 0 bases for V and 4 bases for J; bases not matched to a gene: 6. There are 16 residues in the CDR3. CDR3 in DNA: TGCGCCAGCAGCCAAGAGGGGGGACTAGCCAGAGAGACCCAGTACTTC. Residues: CASSQEGGLARETQYF.

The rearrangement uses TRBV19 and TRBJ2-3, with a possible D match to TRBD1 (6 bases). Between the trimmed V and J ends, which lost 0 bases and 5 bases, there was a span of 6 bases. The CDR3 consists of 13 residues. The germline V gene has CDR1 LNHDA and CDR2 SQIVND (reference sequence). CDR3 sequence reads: CASSIEGGDTQYF. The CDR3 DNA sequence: TGTGCCAGTAGTATAGAAGGGGGAGATACGCAGTATTTT. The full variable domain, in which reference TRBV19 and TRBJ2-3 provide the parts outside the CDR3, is DGGITQSPKYLFRKEGQNVTLSCEQNLNHDAMYWYRQDPGQGLRLIYYSQIVNDFQKGDIAEGYSVSREKKESFPLTVTSAQKNPTAFYLCASSIEGGDTQYFGPGTRLTVL.

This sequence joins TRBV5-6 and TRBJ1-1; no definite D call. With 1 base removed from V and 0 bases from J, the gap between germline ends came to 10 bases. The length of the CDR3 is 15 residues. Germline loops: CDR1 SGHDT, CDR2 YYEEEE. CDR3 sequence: CASSLSIGLNTEAFF. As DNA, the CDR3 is TGTGCCAGCAGCTTGTCGATTGGGCTGAACACTGAAGCTTTCTTT.

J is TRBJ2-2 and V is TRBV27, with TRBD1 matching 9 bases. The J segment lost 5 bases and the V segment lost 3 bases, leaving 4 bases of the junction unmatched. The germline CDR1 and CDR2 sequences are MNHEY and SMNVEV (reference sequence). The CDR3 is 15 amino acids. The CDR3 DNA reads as TGTGCCAGCAGTTTTGGGACAGGGAGGACCGGGGAGCTGTTTTTT. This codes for CASSFGTGRTGELFF.

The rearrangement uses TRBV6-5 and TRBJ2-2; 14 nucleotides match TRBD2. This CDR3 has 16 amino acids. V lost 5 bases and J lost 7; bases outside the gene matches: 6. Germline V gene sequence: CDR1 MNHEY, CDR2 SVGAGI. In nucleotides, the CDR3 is TGTGCCAGCAGTCACTACGGACTAGCGGGAGGCGGGGAGCTGTTTTTT. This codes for CASSHYGLAGGGELFF.

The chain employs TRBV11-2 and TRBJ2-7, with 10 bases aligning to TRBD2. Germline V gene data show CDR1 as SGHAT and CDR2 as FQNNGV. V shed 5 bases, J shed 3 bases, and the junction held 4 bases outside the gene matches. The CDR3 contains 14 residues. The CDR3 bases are TGTGCCAGCAGCAAGACTAGCGGGTACTACGAGCAGTACGTC. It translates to CASSKTSGYYEQYV.

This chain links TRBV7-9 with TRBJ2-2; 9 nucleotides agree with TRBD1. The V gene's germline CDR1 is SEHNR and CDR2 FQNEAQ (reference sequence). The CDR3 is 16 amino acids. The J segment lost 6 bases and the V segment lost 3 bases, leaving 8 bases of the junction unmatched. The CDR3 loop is CASSLSGTGHSGELFF. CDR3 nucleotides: TGTGCCAGCAGCTTGTCCGGGACAGGGCACTCCGGGGAGCTGTTTTTT.

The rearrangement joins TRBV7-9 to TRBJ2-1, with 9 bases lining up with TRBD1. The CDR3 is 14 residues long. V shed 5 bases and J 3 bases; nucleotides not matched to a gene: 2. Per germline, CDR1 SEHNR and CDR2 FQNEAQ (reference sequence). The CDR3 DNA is TGTGCCAGCAGCCTGACAGGGGGCTACAATGAGCAGTTCTTC. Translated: CASSLTGGYNEQFF.

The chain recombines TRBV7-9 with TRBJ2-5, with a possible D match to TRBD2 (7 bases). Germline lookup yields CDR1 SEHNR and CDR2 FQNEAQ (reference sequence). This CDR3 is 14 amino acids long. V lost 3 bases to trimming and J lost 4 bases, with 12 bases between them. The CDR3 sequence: CASSFGAGAETQYF. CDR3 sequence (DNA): TGTGCCAGCAGCTTCGGTGCGGGGGCAGAGACCCAGTACTTC.

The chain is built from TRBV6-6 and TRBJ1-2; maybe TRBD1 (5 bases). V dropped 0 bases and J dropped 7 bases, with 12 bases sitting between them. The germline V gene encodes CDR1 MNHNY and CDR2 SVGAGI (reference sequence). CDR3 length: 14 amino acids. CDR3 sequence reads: CASSYSQGSLGYTF. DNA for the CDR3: TGTGCCAGCAGTTACTCGCAGGGTAGTCTTGGCTACACCTTC.

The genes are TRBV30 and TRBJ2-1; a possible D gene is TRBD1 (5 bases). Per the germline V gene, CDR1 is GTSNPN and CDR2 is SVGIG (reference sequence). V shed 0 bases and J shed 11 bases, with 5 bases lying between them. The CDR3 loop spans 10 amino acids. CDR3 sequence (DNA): TGTGCCTGGAGTGTGGGGCAGCAGTTCTTC. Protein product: CAWSVGQQFF.

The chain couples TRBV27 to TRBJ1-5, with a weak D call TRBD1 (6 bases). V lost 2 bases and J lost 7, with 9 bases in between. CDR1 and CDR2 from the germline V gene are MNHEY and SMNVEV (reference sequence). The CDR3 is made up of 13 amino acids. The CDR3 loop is CASSLGGGQPQHF. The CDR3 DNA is TGTGCCAGCAGTTTAGGGGGGGGCCAGCCCCAGCATTTT.

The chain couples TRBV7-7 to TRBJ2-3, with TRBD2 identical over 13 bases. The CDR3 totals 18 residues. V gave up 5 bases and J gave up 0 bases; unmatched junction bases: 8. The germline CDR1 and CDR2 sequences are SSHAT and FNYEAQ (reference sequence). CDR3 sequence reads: CASSRGLAGASSTDTQYF. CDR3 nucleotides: TGTGCCAGCAGCCGCGGACTAGCGGGGGCCTCTAGCACAGATACGCAGTATTTT.

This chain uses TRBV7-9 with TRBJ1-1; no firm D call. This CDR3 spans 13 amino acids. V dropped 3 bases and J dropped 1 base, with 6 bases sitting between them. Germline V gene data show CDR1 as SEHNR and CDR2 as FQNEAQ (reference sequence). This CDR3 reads CASSFEANTEAFF. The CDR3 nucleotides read TGTGCCAGCAGCTTTGAGGCGAACACTGAAGCTTTCTTT.